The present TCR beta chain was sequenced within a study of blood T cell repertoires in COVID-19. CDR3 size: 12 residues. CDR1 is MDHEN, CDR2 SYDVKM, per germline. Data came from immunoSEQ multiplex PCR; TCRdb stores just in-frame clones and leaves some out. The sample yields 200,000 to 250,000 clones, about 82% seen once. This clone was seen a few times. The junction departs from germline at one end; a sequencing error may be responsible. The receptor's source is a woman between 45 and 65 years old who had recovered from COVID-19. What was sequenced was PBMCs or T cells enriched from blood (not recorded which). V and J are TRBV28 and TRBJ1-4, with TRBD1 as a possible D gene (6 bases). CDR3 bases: TGTGCCAGCAGGACCCCTGGACAGCCGTTTGTTTTT. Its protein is CASRTPGQPFVF.